The 7 T cell receptor beta chains given below trace back to one sample, sequenced in a study of shared clonotypes between healthy human individuals. Produced via immunoSEQ multiplex PCR; TCRdb's table is partial and in-frame only. The data show some 490,000 clones, roughly 80% seen once. The sequenced sample consisted of PBMCs. The receptors originated from a middle-aged woman in good health. Some clones in this sample may be carry-over from other donors' samples.

The chain recombines TRBV2 with TRBJ1-1; TRBD1 matches at 8 bases. CDR1 is SNHLY, CDR2 FYNNEI, per germline. After removal of 5 bases from V and 4 bases from J, the junction contained 6 bases not matched to a gene. CDR3 length: 14 amino acids. In DNA form, the CDR3 reads TGTGCCAGCAGTAGGACAGGGAGGGGCACTGAAGCTTTCTTT. Translated: CASSRTGRGTEAFF. The whole variable domain, remainder taken from reference TRBV2 and TRBJ1-1, is EPEVTQTPSHQVTQMGQEVILRCVPISNHLYFYWYRQILGQKVEFLVSFYNNEISEKSEIFDDQFSVERPDGSNFTLKIRSTKLEDSAMYFCASSRTGRGTEAFFGQGTRLTVV.

Worth noting for this clone: It is likely a read error, because the conserved phenylalanine at the end of the CDR3 is missing. The V call is TRBV29-1, the J call TRBJ1-2; no clear D gene. Germline values: CDR1 SQVTM, CDR2 ANQGSEA. The V and J ends lost 7 bases and 2 bases respectively, with 8 bases between them. The CDR3 is 11 amino acids. CDR3 region: CSESLNYGYTL. In DNA form, the CDR3 reads TGCAGCGAGTCCTTAAACTATGGCTACACCCTC.

To note about this clone: A single base is all that separates this from a far larger clone, so a read error is likely. The chain combines TRBV2 with TRBJ2-2; 10 bases agree with TRBD1. Germline lookup yields CDR1 SNHLY and CDR2 FYNNEI. The CDR3 sequence is 15 residues long. The CDR3 DNA reads TGTGCCAGCAGTCCGGGGACAGGGGTTAACGGGGAGCCGTTTTTT. Protein sequence: CASSPGTGVNGEPFF.

This chain joins TRBV4-3 and TRBJ2-3, with D unresolved. V was cut by 5 bases and J by 1 base, with 10 bases left in between. Germline V CDR1 and CDR2: LGHNA, YSLEER. This CDR3 has 14 residues. In nucleotides, the CDR3 is TGCGCCAGCAGCGATGTGGTGGGCACAGATACGCAGTATTTT. Translated, it gives CASSDVVGTDTQYF.

Worth noting for this clone: A far larger clone is just one base off, so this is likely a read error. The V gene is TRBV4-1, the J gene TRBJ1-1, with a weak D call TRBD1 (5 bases). The CDR3 is 15 residues long. CDR1 is MGHRA, CDR2 YSYEKL, per germline. The CDR3 coding sequence is TGCGCCGGCAGCCAGGGCTCGGGTGGGTACACTGAAGCTTTCTTT. Translation: CAGSQGSGGYTEAFF.

CDR3 DNA: TGTGCCAGCAGCTTAAAAAACGAGGGAGGGAATGAGCAGTTCTTC. Translated, it gives CASSLKNEGGNEQFF. The chain is built from TRBV5-4 and TRBJ2-1; 7 bases are shared with TRBD2. V was clipped by 2 bases and J by 7 bases; unmatched bases: 9. CDR3 length: 15 amino acids. Germline V lookup: CDR1 SGHNT, CDR2 YYREEE (reference sequence).

This clone was observed a handful of times. The V gene is TRBV7-2, the J gene TRBJ2-2, with a weak D call TRBD1 (6 bases). Germline V lookup: CDR1 SGHTA, CDR2 FQGNSA. The CDR3 totals 12 residues. Trimming pared 11 bases from V and 7 bases from J, leaving 14 bases between. The CDR3 loop reads CAWGRYGGELFF. CDR3 sequence (DNA): TGTGCCTGGGGGCGGTACGGCGGGGAGCTGTTTTTT.